A single sample gave rise to the 27 T cell receptor beta chains below, sequenced in a study of cytomegalovirus exposure and HLA in healthy donors. The PCR was carried out with 60 Vbeta primers and 13 Jbeta primers. Data came from immunoSEQ multiplex PCR; TCRdb stores just in-frame clones and leaves some out. The sample includes around 100,000 clones, less than 90% seen only once; the top ten take just over 2.5%. Sequencing input: PBMCs. These receptors were obtained from a man in his forties in good health and CMV-seronegative.

Here the CDR3 reads CASSPGQGAEAFF. CDR3 coding DNA: TGCGCCAGCTCGCCTGGACAGGGGGCCGAAGCTTTCTTT. The chain joins TRBV5-1 to TRBJ1-1, with 11 bases that match TRBD1. Unmatched junction bases numbered 7, after V lost 7 bases and J lost 8 bases. CDR3 length: 13 residues. Per the germline V gene, CDR1 is SGHRS and CDR2 is YFSETQ.

The chain recombines TRBV11-2 with TRBJ2-5; possible D gene TRBD1, 7 bases. From germline, CDR1 is SGHAT and CDR2 FQNNGV. This CDR3 is built from 16 residues. Trimming pared 1 base from V and 2 bases from J, leaving 14 bases between. The CDR3 loop reads CASSLGGRGTQETQYF. CDR3 DNA sequence: TGTGCCAGCAGCTTAGGTGGCAGGGGGACTCAAGAGACCCAGTACTTC. The full variable domain, with the rest looked up from reference TRBV11-2 and TRBJ2-5, is EAGVAQSPRYKIIEKRQSVAFWCNPISGHATLYWYQQILGQGPKLLIQFQNNGVVDDSQLPKDRFSAERLKGVDSTLKIQPAKLEDSAVYLCASSLGGRGTQETQYFGPGTRLLVL.

This chain joins TRBV5-1 and TRBJ2-5; 8 bases align to TRBD1. The CDR3 contains 15 residues. The germline CDR1 and CDR2 sequences are SGHRS and YFSETQ. Unmatched junction bases numbered 5, after V lost 0 bases and J lost 4 bases. The CDR3 sequence is CASSLATGAGETQYF. DNA for the CDR3: TGCGCCAGCAGCTTGGCGACAGGGGCGGGAGAGACCCAGTACTTC. Together with reference TRBV5-1 and TRBJ2-5, the CDR3 gives the full variable domain: KAGVTQTPRYLIKTRGQQVTLSCSPISGHRSVSWYQQTPGQGLQFLFEYFSETQRNKGNFPGRFSGRQFSNSRSEMNVSTLELGDSALYLCASSLATGAGETQYFGPGTRLLVL.

The rearrangement links TRBV4-1 to TRBJ2-5; a possible D gene is TRBD1 (5 bases). This CDR3 contains 15 residues. With 1 base removed from V and 1 base from J, the gap between germline ends came to 10 bases. Germline V CDR1 and CDR2: MGHRA, YSYEKL. CDR3 sequence reads: CASSQVAGPQETQYF. The DNA for the CDR3 is TGCGCCAGCAGCCAAGTAGCAGGGCCCCAAGAGACCCAGTACTTC.

The chain employs TRBV7-9 and TRBJ2-7, with D possibly being TRBD1 (6 bases). Germline CDR1 reads SEHNR; CDR2 reads FQNEAQ (reference sequence). Trimming left V 4 bases short and J 2 bases short, with 21 bases between. This CDR3 has 17 amino acids. In DNA, the CDR3 is TGTGCCAGCAGCTACATACTACAGGGTCGGTTCGCCTACGAGCAGTACTTC. As protein: CASSYILQGRFAYEQYF.

This chain uses TRBV27 with TRBJ1-2; D may be TRBD1 (5 bases). Trimming removed 0 bases at V and 6 bases at J, with 14 bases between. Germline CDR1 is MNHEY and CDR2 is SMNVEV (reference sequence). This CDR3 has 15 residues. This CDR3 is CASSLSAPGGDGYTF. For the CDR3, the DNA is TGTGCCAGCAGTTTATCGGCGCCAGGAGGGGATGGCTACACCTTC.

This chain uses TRBV19 with TRBJ2-1; 12 nucleotides match TRBD2. CDR3 length equals 15 residues. Germline values: CDR1 LNHDA, CDR2 SQIVND (reference sequence). Unmatched junction bases numbered 9, after V lost 6 bases and J lost 9 bases. The CDR3 reads CASSQPTSGGREQFF. For the CDR3, the DNA is TGTGCCAGTAGCCAACCGACTAGCGGGGGACGTGAGCAGTTCTTC.

This clone occurred once. The chain couples TRBV5-6 to TRBJ2-5; 8 nucleotides agree with TRBD1. The junction had 6 bases not matched to a gene; V was cut back by 6 bases and J by 5 bases. Germline lookup yields CDR1 SGHDT and CDR2 YYEEEE. The CDR3 extends over 13 amino acids. The CDR3 spells CASTATGAETQYF. Written as DNA, the CDR3 is TGTGCCAGCACCGCGACAGGGGCGGAGACCCAGTACTTC.

The CDR3 nucleotides are TGTGCCACCAGCGACGGGGACAGCGAAGCTTTCTTT. Translated: CATSDGDSEAFF. The chain carries TRBV15 and TRBJ1-1; 7 bases match TRBD1. Trimming cost V 5 bases and J 8 bases; bases outside gene matches: 5. Germline values: CDR1 LNHNV, CDR2 YYDKDF (reference sequence). The CDR3 covers 12 residues.

The chain has TRBV18 and TRBJ1-6; 7 bases are shared with TRBD1. J was trimmed by 3 bases and V by 5 bases; bases with no gene match: 7. The germline V gene encodes CDR1 KGHSH and CDR2 LQKENI. The CDR3 is made up of 16 amino acids. The DNA of the CDR3 is TGTGCCAGCTCATTACGACAGGGCGGCTATAATTCACCCCTCCACTTT. Its translation is CASSLRQGGYNSPLHF.

The J gene is TRBJ2-3, the V gene TRBV19; D is unclear. V lost 3 bases and J lost 3, with 16 bases in between. The CDR3 totals 16 residues. Germline V CDR1 and CDR2: LNHDA, SQIVND (reference sequence). The CDR3 nucleotides are TGTGCCAGTAGTATGCTCGTGACAATTTGGACAGATACGCAGTATTTT. Translating it yields CASSMLVTIWTDTQYF.

The chain couples TRBV19 to TRBJ1-1, with 7 bases identical to TRBD1. V shed 0 bases and J 4 bases; nucleotides not matched to a gene: 2. CDR3 length: 14 amino acids. The germline CDR1 and CDR2 sequences are LNHDA and SQIVND (reference sequence). The CDR3 region is CASSIDRGSTEAFF. The CDR3 region has the DNA TGTGCCAGTAGTATAGACAGGGGGAGCACTGAAGCTTTCTTT.

The chain uses TRBV27 and TRBJ2-3, with 8 bases lining up with TRBD1. Germline loops: CDR1 MNHEY, CDR2 SMNVEV (reference sequence). The CDR3 runs 17 residues. After removal of 0 bases from V and 7 bases from J, the junction contained 12 bases not matched to a gene. CDR3 nucleotides: TGTGCCAGCAGTTTATCTGGATGGCAGGGGGCGCCGAATACGCAGTATTTT. Translation: CASSLSGWQGAPNTQYF.

The sample holds one count of this clone. This sequence joins TRBV15 and TRBJ2-5; the D gene is possibly TRBD2 (6 bases). The CDR3 is made up of 13 amino acids. Trimming took 1 base from V and 5 from J, leaving 8 bases between them. The germline gives CDR1 LNHNV, CDR2 YYDKDF (reference sequence). The CDR3 sequence: CATSRGAGETQYF. In DNA, the CDR3 is TGTGCCACCAGCAGAGGAGCGGGTGAGACCCAGTACTTC.

The rearrangement links TRBV18 to TRBJ1-2; tentatively, D is TRBD1 (5 bases). The germline V gene has CDR1 KGHSH and CDR2 LQKENI. This CDR3 has 13 amino acids. V lost 3 bases, J lost 6 bases, and 11 bases lay in between. The CDR3 sequence is CASSPGGNHGYTF. The CDR3 DNA is TGTGCCAGCTCACCTGGGGGGAACCATGGCTACACCTTC.

The V call is TRBV5-6, the J call TRBJ1-2; 10 nucleotides line up with TRBD1. V shed 2 bases, J shed 8 bases, and the junction held 18 bases outside the gene matches. The CDR3 has 18 residues. Germline V gives CDR1 SGHDT, CDR2 YYEEEE. The CDR3 DNA follows: TGTGCCAGCAGCTTTGGCACGGGGGACAGGGGACTCCAAATGGGCTACACCTTC. Amino acid sequence: CASSFGTGDRGLQMGYTF. Filled out from reference TRBV5-6 and TRBJ1-2, the complete variable domain reads DAGVTQSPTHLIKTRGQQVTLRCSPKSGHDTVSWYQQALGQGPQFIFQYYEEEERQRGNFPDRFSGHQFPNYSSELNVNALLLGDSALYLCASSFGTGDRGLQMGYTFGSGTRLTVV.

The chain joins TRBV4-3 to TRBJ1-2; possibly TRBD1 for D (5 bases). Trimming left V 3 bases short and J 0 bases short, with 14 bases between. Germline V lookup: CDR1 LGHNA, CDR2 YSLEER. The CDR3 has 16 residues. DNA for the CDR3: TGCGCCAGCAGCCATATTAGTAGACAGACTAACTATGGCTACACCTTC. It specifies CASSHISRQTNYGYTF.

The CDR3 nucleotides are TGTGCCAGCAGCTTGGTGTGGTGGGCTCACTACGAGCAGTACTTC. The encoded protein is CASSLVWWAHYEQYF. The chain has TRBV5-8 and TRBJ2-7; D not certain. CDR1 is SGHTS and CDR2 is YDEGEE in the germline V gene. CDR3 length: 15 amino acids. V was shortened by 0 bases and J by 3 bases, with 13 bases between the two germline ends.

The chain links TRBV7-2 to TRBJ1-1; 8 nucleotides line up with TRBD1. The CDR3 has 13 residues. V dropped 3 bases and J dropped 4; count of bases not matched to a gene: 1. Germline V gives CDR1 SGHTA, CDR2 FQGNSA. The DNA for the CDR3 is TGTGCCAGCAGCTTTACAGGGGGCACTGAAGCTTTCTTT. Amino acid sequence: CASSFTGGTEAFF.

The V and J genes are TRBV9 and TRBJ2-1, with 9 bases identical to TRBD1. Germline V gives CDR1 SGDLS, CDR2 YYNGEE. J gave up 4 bases and V 4 bases, and 6 bases lay outside the gene matches. The CDR3 consists of 15 residues. DNA for the CDR3: TGTGCCAGCAGCTGGACAGGGGCGAATTACAATGAGCAGTTCTTC. This gives the protein CASSWTGANYNEQFF.

This clone showed up just a few times. The J gene is TRBJ1-2, the V gene TRBV4-3; perhaps TRBD1 as D (5 bases). The CDR3 covers 14 residues. The V gene's germline CDR1 is LGHNA and CDR2 YSLEER. The ends were cut back, 2 bases at V and 8 bases at J, with 15 bases in the middle. The CDR3 loop reads CASSQSTGLRGYTF. The CDR3 DNA reads TGCGCCAGCAGCCAATCCACGGGACTCCGGGGCTACACCTTC.

The chain combines TRBV29-1 with TRBJ2-7, with 7 positions matching TRBD1. V shed 3 bases, J shed 2 bases, and the junction held 13 bases outside the gene matches. This CDR3 spans 16 amino acids. Looked up from germline, CDR1 is SQVTM and CDR2 is ANQGSEA. CDR3 DNA: TGCAGCGTTGATGGATTCGGGACAGCCAAAACCTACGAGCAGTACTTC. Translation: CSVDGFGTAKTYEQYF.

This rearrangement joins TRBV7-2 to TRBJ2-7; no firm D call. V was trimmed by 5 bases and J by 0 bases, leaving 8 bases between them. Germline V gene data show CDR1 as SGHTA and CDR2 as FQGNSA. The CDR3 loop spans 13 amino acids. The CDR3 reads CASSISNSYEQYF. CDR3 nucleotide sequence: TGTGCCAGCAGCATCTCTAACTCCTACGAGCAGTACTTC.

V is TRBV9 and J is TRBJ2-1, with 10 nucleotides matching TRBD2. Unmatched junction bases numbered 5, after V lost 0 bases and J lost 2 bases. The CDR3 sequence is 17 residues long. Germline CDR1 is SGDLS and CDR2 is YYNGEE. The CDR3 coding sequence is TGTGCCAGCAGCGTAGAAGGGAGCGGGGGGGCCTACAATGAGCAGTTCTTC. Amino acid sequence: CASSVEGSGGAYNEQFF.

The chain employs TRBV5-4 and TRBJ2-5, with a possible D match to TRBD2 (6 bases). The germline V and J ends were trimmed by 10 bases and 2 bases, with 18 bases remaining between them. Germline lookup yields CDR1 SGHNT and CDR2 YYREEE (reference sequence). The CDR3 consists of 14 residues. CDR3 coding DNA: TGTGCCGGAAGCGGGCCCGGGTTACAAGAGACCCAGTACTTC. Translation: CAGSGPGLQETQYF. Supplemented by reference TRBV5-4 and TRBJ2-5, the full variable domain reads ETGVTQSPTHLIKTRGQQVTLRCSSQSGHNTVSWYQQALGQGPQFIFQYYREEENGRGNFPPRFSGLQFPNYSSELNVNALELDDSALYLCAGSGPGLQETQYFGPGTRLLVL.

The J gene is TRBJ1-2, the V gene TRBV2, with D perhaps TRBD1 (5 bases). Trimming removed 1 base at V and 8 bases at J, with 11 bases between. Germline lookup yields CDR1 SNHLY and CDR2 FYNNEI. There are 13 residues in the CDR3. CDR3 in amino acids: CASSEVRGYGYTF. CDR3 DNA: TGTGCCAGCAGTGAAGTAAGGGGATACGGCTACACCTTC.

This clone appeared a single time. The V call is TRBV6-5, the J call TRBJ2-1, with D perhaps matching TRBD1 (5 bases). The germline V and J ends were trimmed by 7 bases and 7 bases, with 8 bases remaining between them. The CDR3 runs to 11 residues. Germline V gives CDR1 MNHEY, CDR2 SVGAGI. The CDR3 loop reads CASTGWNEQFF. DNA for the CDR3: TGTGCCAGCACAGGGTGGAATGAGCAGTTCTTC.